This T cell receptor beta chain emerged from a study of T cells after yellow fever vaccination. Remarks on this clonotype: One end of the junction varies from germline; a read error may be responsible.

TCRdb called the 5' RACE reads again in MiXCR, with one record for every CDR3 protein. The sample carries hundreds of thousands of distinct CDR3 sequences, about a fifth recorded once. The CDR3 is 19 amino acids. Germline V gene sequence: CDR1 LGHNA, CDR2 YSLEER. This TCR derives from a young man who received the YFV17D yellow fever vaccine. The specimen was PBMCs, collected 15 days after the yellow fever booster vaccination. V is TRBV4-3 and J is TRBJ2-1, with 7 bases aligning to TRBD2. The CDR3 reads CASSQPVAGSSGVYNKQFF. The CDR3 DNA reads TGCGCCAGCAGCCAACCCGTGGCGGGGTCCAGCGGGGTTTACAATAAGCAGTTCTTC.